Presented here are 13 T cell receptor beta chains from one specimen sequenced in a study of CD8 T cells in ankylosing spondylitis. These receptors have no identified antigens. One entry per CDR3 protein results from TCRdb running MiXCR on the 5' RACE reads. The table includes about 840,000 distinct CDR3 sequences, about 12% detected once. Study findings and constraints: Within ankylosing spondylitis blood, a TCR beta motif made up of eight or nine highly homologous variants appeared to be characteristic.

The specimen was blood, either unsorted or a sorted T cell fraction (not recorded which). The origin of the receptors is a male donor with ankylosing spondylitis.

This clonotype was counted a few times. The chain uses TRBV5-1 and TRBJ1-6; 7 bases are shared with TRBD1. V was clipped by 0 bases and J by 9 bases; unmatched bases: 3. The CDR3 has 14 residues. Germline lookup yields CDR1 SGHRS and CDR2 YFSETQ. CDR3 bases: TGCGCCAGCAGCTTGGAGGGGGCTCTTTCACCCCTCCACTTT. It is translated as CASSLEGALSPLHF. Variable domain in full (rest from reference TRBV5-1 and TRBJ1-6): KAGVTQTPRYLIKTRGQQVTLSCSPISGHRSVSWYQQTPGQGLQFLFEYFSETQRNKGNFPGRFSGRQFSNSRSEMNVSTLELGDSALYLCASSLEGALSPLHFGNGTRLTVT.

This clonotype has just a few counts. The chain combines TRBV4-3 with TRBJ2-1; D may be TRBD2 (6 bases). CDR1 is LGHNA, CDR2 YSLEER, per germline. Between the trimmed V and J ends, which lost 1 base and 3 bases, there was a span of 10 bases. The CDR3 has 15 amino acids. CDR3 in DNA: TGCGCCAGCAGCCAAGTGGGGGGAATCTACAATGAGCAGTTCTTC. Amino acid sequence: CASSQVGGIYNEQFF.

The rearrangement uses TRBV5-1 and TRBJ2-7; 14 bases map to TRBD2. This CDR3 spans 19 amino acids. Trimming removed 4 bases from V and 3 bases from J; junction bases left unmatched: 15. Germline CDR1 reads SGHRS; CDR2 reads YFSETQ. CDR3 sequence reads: CASSRGLTSGRVTDYEQYF. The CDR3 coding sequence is TGCGCCAGCAGCAGGGGCTTGACTAGCGGGAGGGTTACCGACTACGAGCAGTACTTC.

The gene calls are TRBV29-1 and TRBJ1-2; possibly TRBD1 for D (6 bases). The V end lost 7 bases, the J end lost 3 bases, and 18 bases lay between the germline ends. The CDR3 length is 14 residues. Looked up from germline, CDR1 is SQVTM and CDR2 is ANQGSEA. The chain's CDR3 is CSARRGAGDYGYTF. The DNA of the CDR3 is TGCAGCGCTCGGAGGGGGGCAGGTGACTATGGCTACACCTTC.

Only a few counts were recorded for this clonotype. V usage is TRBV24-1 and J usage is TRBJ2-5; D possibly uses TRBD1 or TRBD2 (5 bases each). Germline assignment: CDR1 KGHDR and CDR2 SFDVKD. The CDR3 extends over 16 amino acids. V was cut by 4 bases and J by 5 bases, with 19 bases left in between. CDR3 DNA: TGTGCCACCAGTGACCACCGTCCGGGAAAGGGGGAGACCCAGTACTTC. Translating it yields CATSDHRPGKGETQYF.

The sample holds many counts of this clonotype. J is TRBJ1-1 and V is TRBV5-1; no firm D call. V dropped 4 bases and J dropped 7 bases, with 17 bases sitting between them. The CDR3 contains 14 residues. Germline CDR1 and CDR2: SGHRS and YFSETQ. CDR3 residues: CASSLLKEGSEAFF. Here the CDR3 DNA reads TGCGCCAGCAGCCTCCTGAAAGAGGGTAGTGAAGCTTTCTTT.

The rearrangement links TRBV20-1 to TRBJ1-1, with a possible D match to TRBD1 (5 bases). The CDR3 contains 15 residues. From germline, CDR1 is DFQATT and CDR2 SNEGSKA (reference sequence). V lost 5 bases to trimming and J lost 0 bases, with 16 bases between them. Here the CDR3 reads CSALGGGSVNTEAFF. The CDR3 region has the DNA TGCAGTGCTCTTGGGGGGGGATCAGTGAACACTGAAGCTTTCTTT.

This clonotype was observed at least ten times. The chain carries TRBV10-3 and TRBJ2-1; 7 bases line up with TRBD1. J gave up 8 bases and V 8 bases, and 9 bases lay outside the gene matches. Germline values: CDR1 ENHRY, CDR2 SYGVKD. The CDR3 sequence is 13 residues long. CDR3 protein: CAIANRGGDEQFF. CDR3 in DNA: TGTGCCATCGCGAACAGGGGTGGCGATGAGCAGTTCTTC.

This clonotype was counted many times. The CDR3 here is CASSLRGPRSTDTQYF. As DNA, the CDR3 is TGTGCCAGCAGCTTACGTGGACCGCGATCTACAGATACGCAGTATTTT. The V gene is TRBV7-2, the J gene TRBJ2-3; no clear D gene. The CDR3 consists of 16 residues. CDR1 is SGHTA, CDR2 FQGNSA, per germline. V lost 2 bases, J lost 3 bases, and 15 bases lay in between.

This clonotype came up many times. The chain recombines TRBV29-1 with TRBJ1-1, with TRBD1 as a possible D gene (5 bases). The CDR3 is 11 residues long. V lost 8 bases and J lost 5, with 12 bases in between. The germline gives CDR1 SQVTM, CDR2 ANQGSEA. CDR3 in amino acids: CSSEGRTEAFF. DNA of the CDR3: TGCAGCTCTGAGGGGAGGACTGAAGCTTTCTTT.

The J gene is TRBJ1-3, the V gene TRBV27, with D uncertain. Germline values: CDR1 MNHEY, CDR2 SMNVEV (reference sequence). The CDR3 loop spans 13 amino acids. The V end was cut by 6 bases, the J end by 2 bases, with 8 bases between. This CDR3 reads CASSHGAGNTIYF. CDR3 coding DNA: TGTGCCAGCAGCCACGGTGCTGGAAACACCATATATTTT.

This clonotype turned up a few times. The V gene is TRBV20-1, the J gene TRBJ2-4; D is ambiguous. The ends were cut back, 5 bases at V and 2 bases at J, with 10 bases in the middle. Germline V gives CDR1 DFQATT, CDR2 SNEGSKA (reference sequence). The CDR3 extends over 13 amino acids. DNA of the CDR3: TGCAGTGCTCATGACACTTCCAAAAACATTCAGTACTTC. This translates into CSAHDTSKNIQYF.

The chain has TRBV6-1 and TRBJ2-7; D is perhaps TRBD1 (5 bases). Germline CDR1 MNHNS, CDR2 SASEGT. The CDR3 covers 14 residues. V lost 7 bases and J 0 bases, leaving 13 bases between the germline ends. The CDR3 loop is CASTPDMVSYEQYF. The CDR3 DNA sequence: TGTGCCAGCACCCCGGACATGGTCTCCTACGAGCAGTACTTC.